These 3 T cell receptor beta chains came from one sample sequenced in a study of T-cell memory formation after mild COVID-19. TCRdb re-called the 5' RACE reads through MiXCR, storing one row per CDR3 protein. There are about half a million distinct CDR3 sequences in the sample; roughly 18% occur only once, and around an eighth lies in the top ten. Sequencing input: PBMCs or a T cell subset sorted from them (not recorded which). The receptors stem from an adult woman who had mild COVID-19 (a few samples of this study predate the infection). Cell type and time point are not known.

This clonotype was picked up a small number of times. Here the CDR3 DNA reads TGTGCCAGCAGAGTGACGGGCTCCTACGAGCAGTACTTC. This translates into CASRVTGSYEQYF. The genes are TRBV6-2 or TRBV6-3 and TRBJ2-7; unclear D gene. The CDR3 has 13 amino acids. The V gene's germline CDR1 is MNHEY and CDR2 SVGEGT. V lost 6 bases and J lost 0, with 9 bases in between.

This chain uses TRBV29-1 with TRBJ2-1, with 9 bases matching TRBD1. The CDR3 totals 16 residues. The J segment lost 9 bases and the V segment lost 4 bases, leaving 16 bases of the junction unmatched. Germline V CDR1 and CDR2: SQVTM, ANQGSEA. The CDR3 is CSVVRCRDRGVCEQFF. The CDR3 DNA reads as TGCAGCGTTGTGAGGTGCCGAGACAGGGGGGTTTGTGAGCAGTTCTTC.

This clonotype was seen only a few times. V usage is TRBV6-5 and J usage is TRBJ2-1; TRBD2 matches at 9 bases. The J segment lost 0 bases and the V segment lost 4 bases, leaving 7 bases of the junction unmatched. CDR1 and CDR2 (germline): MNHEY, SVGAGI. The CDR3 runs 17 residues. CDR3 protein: CASSLGLAPSSYNEQFF. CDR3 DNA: TGTGCCAGCAGTTTAGGACTAGCGCCGAGCTCCTACAATGAGCAGTTCTTC.